The rows below give T cell receptor beta chains drawn from one sample of a study of blood T cell repertoires in COVID-19. Clones were sequenced by immunoSEQ multiplex PCR, and TCRdb holds only the in-frame ones, with some missing. The data contain tens of thousands of clones, about 90% of them seen just once; the ten biggest clones take up 7% to 9%. The sequenced sample was peripheral blood. The receptor source for this set is a woman between 65 and 79 years old with acute or convalescent COVID-19. Both conserved end residues are part of each CDR3. Not every row has a clone size; where given, it reads once, few, many or a size class.

TRBV7-3	TRBJ2-3	15	.	CASSLRGQGTDTQYF
TRBV11-2	TRBJ1-6	16	.	CASSPNRTPVNSPLHF
TRBV7-9	TRBJ1-5	16	.	CASSADKAHSNQPQHF
TRBV3-1/TRBV3-2	TRBJ1-5	14	.	CASSLLSSNQPQHF
TRBV4-2	TRBJ2-2	16	.	CASSQGTGAGTGELFF
TRBV7-6	TRBJ1-3	15	once	CASSLVSETGNTIYF
TRBV28	TRBJ1-2	14	once	CASSLEWADYGYTF
TRBV19	TRBJ2-3	16	.	CASSIGQPSSTDTQYF
TRBV6-6	TRBJ1-5	15	.	CASEFGRGSNQPQHF
TRBV7-2	TRBJ1-5	13	.	CASSLASNQPQHF
TRBV10-3	TRBJ2-3	14	.	CAISSGTGTDTQYF
TRBV11-2	TRBJ1-2	14	once	CASSFPRRVYGYTF
TRBV6-5	TRBJ1-1	14	few	CASTEALDGTEAFF
TRBV19	TRBJ2-2	11	.	CASSYIGELFF
TRBV15	TRBJ2-5	16	.	CATSLPGQGRQETQYF
TRBV6-5	TRBJ1-3	14	.	CASSQDRAGNTIYF
TRBV7-2	TRBJ2-2	16	.	CASSAPGQGFTGELFF
TRBV7-8	TRBJ2-6	16	.	CASSFPGTVGANVLTF
TRBV11-3	TRBJ2-3	14	.	CASSFGGSTDTQYF
TRBV7-8	TRBJ2-5	17	.	CASSTGRGGAYQETQYF
TRBV5-1	TRBJ1-6	14	.	CASSPGQGASPLHF
TRBV14	TRBJ1-1	13	few	CASSSQGRTEAFF
TRBV11-2	TRBJ2-1	14	.	CASSLAGDLGEQFF
TRBV2	TRBJ1-1	14	.	CASTLESRNTEAFF
TRBV3-1/TRBV3-2	TRBJ1-1	16	.	CASSPIMSRSNTEAFF
TRBV7-9	TRBJ2-3	14	.	CASSLSLSTDTQYF
TRBV16	TRBJ2-2	14	.	CASSHNRVTGELFF
TRBV5-1	TRBJ2-5	14	.	CASSAGQGKETQYF
TRBV30	TRBJ1-3	15	.	CAWNWGGISGNTIYF
TRBV11-3	TRBJ1-2	14	few	CASRSCREVNGYTF
TRBV5-1	TRBJ1-1	16	.	CASSSGGEFSFSEAFF
TRBV7-6	TRBJ2-1	13	.	CASSLVARNEQFF
TRBV4-1	TRBJ1-1	15	.	CASSQHTGGQTEAFF
TRBV6-2/TRBV6-3	TRBJ2-5	15	.	CASSPGTGGRETQYF
TRBV23-1	TRBJ1-1	16	few	CASSPQTGQGRTEAFF
TRBV7-2	TRBJ2-5	15	.	CASSLPLDIKKTQYF
TRBV27	TRBJ1-1	13	.	CASSLSGGGLAFF
TRBV4-2	TRBJ1-1	15	.	CASTIAGTDNTEAFF
TRBV28	TRBJ2-5	14	.	CASRSGQLQETQYF
TRBV6-5	TRBJ1-2	14	.	CASSYDRAAYGYTF
TRBV29-1	TRBJ2-1	13	.	CSVTGTAFGEQFF
TRBV5-6	TRBJ2-5	14	.	CASSPSPLEETQYF
TRBV11-1	TRBJ2-3	16	.	CASSLARAGTTDTQYF
TRBV29-1	TRBJ1-3	14	.	CSVGQGESGNTIYF
TRBV2	TRBJ2-3	13	.	CASSFLDTDTQYF
TRBV11-2	TRBJ2-1	16	.	CASSFLAGTRGNEQFF
TRBV11-3	TRBJ1-1	16	.	CASSLDLGAMSTEAFF
TRBV5-5	TRBJ1-3	15	.	CASSLTDGGSNTIYF
TRBV3-1/TRBV3-2	TRBJ2-1	16	.	CASSDPGLAGASEQFF
TRBV19	TRBJ2-1	17	.	CASSTRTTGLSYNEQFF
TRBV5-4	TRBJ1-2	13	.	CASMAGGNYGYTF
TRBV19	TRBJ1-6	14	.	CASRDAGGKSPLHF
TRBV7-9	TRBJ1-4	12	.	CASRNRNEKLFF
TRBV19	TRBJ1-5	17	large	CASSIKLGQSYHQPQHF
TRBV19	TRBJ2-5	13	.	CASSKRWQETQYF
TRBV4-2	TRBJ2-3	15	few	CASSPGLAGVDTQYF
TRBV5-4	TRBJ1-1	14	.	CASSEQVLNTEAFF
TRBV10-3	TRBJ1-4	13	.	CAISRQGGEKLFF